The present T cell receptor (beta chain) was sequenced within a study of blood T cell repertoires in COVID-19. Study-wide background: Some COVID-19 samples were acute and others convalescent; all came from the United States, Italy and Spain. PBMCs, B-cell-depleted T cells, or T cells provided the cDNA or gDNA that made up the material.

Per germline, CDR1 KGHDR and CDR2 SFDVKD. The CDR3 contains 13 residues. The V end was cut by 4 bases, the J end by 4 bases, with 9 bases between. There are a few counts of this clone. This table comes from immunoSEQ multiplex PCR, and its TCRdb copy is limited to in-frame clones, with some not included. The sample holds some 150,000 clones, 70% to 85% seen once. Source material: peripheral blood. The rearrangement uses TRBV24-1 and TRBJ1-2; weak D call: TRBD1 (5 bases). This sequence originates from a human donor in a cohort sampled during active COVID-19. This CDR3 reads CATSEDSFYGYTF. The CDR3 DNA reads TGTGCCACCAGTGAAGACAGTTTCTATGGCTACACCTTC.